This entry features one T cell receptor beta chain sequence. V lost 6 bases, J lost 5 bases, and 12 bases lay in between. The CDR3 loop spans 13 amino acids. CDR1 is MDHEN and CDR2 is SYDVKM in the germline V gene. Repertoires were generated with immunoSEQ multiplex PCR, while TCRdb's copy carries only in-frame clones and drops some. Seen here are 39,000 or so clones, around 80% observed once, and the top ten hold roughly 10%. These data originate in a study of blood T cell repertoires in COVID-19. The wider study: Sites across the United States, Italy and Spain contributed samples from acute and convalescent COVID-19. In each case, the material was cDNA or gDNA derived from T cells, B-cell-depleted T cells, or PBMCs.

This clonotype originated in a man aged 55 to 70 in a cohort sampled during active COVID-19. Sequenced material: peripheral blood. The chain couples TRBV28 to TRBJ2-3, with a weak D call TRBD2 (5 bases). The CDR3 loop is CASSMDSLDTQYF. The DNA of the CDR3 is TGTGCCAGCAGCATGGACTCACTAGATACGCAGTATTTT.